This entry lists 11 T cell receptor beta chains sequenced from one sample in a study of Graves' ophthalmopathy and Graves' hyperthyroidism. Amplification of the TCR beta CDR3 regions used RNA transcripts (as template). Following a first-round RT-PCR that used HTBI primers, a second-round multiplex PCR was carried out. TCRdb fed the multiplex PCR reads into MiXCR, producing one record per CDR3 protein. The sample carries approximately 540,000 distinct CDR3 sequences, just under 40% recorded once. Sequencing was carried out using peripheral blood or thyroid tissue (not recorded which). The receptor set was obtained from an adult man with Graves' hyperthyroidism.

This clonotype was observed at least ten times. This chain joins TRBV29-1 and TRBJ1-1; D might be TRBD1 (6 bases). Germline V gene sequence: CDR1 SQVTM, CDR2 ANQGSEA. With 5 bases removed from V and 4 bases from J, the gap between germline ends came to 8 bases. The CDR3 covers 11 residues. CDR3 DNA sequence: TGCAGCGTTTCGGACAGCACTGAAGCTTTCTTT. Its protein is CSVSDSTEAFF.

The table lists this clonotype with a few counts. This chain joins TRBV9 and TRBJ2-1, with unresolved D. The CDR3 spans 13 residues. The germline CDR1 and CDR2 sequences are SGDLS and YYNGEE. Trimming took 0 bases from V and 6 from J, leaving 7 bases between them. In DNA, the CDR3 is TGTGCCAGCAGCGTAGGGAAGGTCAATGAGCAGTTCTTC. This encodes CASSVGKVNEQFF. Full variable domain (remainder filled in from reference TRBV9 and TRBJ2-1): DSGVTQTPKHLITATGQRVTLRCSPRSGDLSVYWYQQSLDQGLQFLIQYYNGEERAKGNILERFSAQQFPDLHSELNLSSLELGDSALYFCASSVGKVNEQFFGPGTRLTVL.

This sequence joins TRBV12-5 and TRBJ1-2; a possible D gene is TRBD1 (5 bases). Trimming pared 6 bases from V and 5 bases from J, leaving 16 bases between. The CDR3 has 14 residues. The V gene's germline CDR1 is LGHNT and CDR2 FRNRAP. The CDR3 loop is CASGRDSWGYGYTF. In DNA form, the CDR3 reads TGTGCTAGTGGCCGGGACTCCTGGGGGTATGGCTACACCTTC.

This clonotype was detected ten times or more. The rearrangement joins TRBV20-1 to TRBJ1-2; 7 bases line up with TRBD1. Unmatched junction bases numbered 9, after V lost 0 bases and J lost 8 bases. Per the germline V gene, CDR1 is DFQATT and CDR2 is SNEGSKA (reference sequence). This CDR3 is 14 amino acids long. In DNA, the CDR3 is TGCAGTGCTAGAGATGTTAGGGACAGTGTCGGCTACACCTTC. Its protein product is CSARDVRDSVGYTF.

This clonotype was found many times. The chain links TRBV20-1 to TRBJ1-5, with D possibly being TRBD1 (6 bases). The V and J ends lost 3 bases and 6 bases respectively, with 12 bases between them. This CDR3 comprises 13 residues. Germline values: CDR1 DFQATT, CDR2 SNEGSKA (reference sequence). CDR3 nucleotides: TGCAGTGCTAGTACTGGGGGCGGTCAGCCCCAGCATTTT. Translation gives CSASTGGGQPQHF.

This clonotype was observed at least ten times. The chain has TRBV24-1 and TRBJ1-2, with D unclear. CDR1 is KGHDR, CDR2 SFDVKD, per germline. The V end was cut by 3 bases, the J end by 0 bases, with 7 bases between. This CDR3 region has 14 residues. The CDR3 protein is CATSDIRANYGYTF. The CDR3 DNA follows: TGTGCCACCAGTGATATCCGTGCTAACTATGGCTACACCTTC.

CDR3 nucleotides: TGTGCCATCAGTGAGTCGAGAGGGCCAGAGACCCAGTACTTC. Translating gives CAISESRGPETQYF. This chain links TRBV10-3 with TRBJ2-5; the D gene is possibly TRBD2 (5 bases). This CDR3 is 14 amino acids long. Germline loops: CDR1 ENHRY, CDR2 SYGVKD. The V and J ends lost 0 bases and 4 bases respectively, with 9 bases between them.

This chain links TRBV9 with TRBJ2-1; tentative D call: TRBD2 (5 bases). This CDR3 spans 11 amino acids. Germline V CDR1 and CDR2: SGDLS, YYNGEE. The V and J ends lost 7 bases and 6 bases respectively, with 8 bases between them. This CDR3 is CASGSGNEQFF. CDR3 nucleotides: TGTGCCAGCGGGAGTGGCAATGAGCAGTTCTTC. The full variable domain, with the rest looked up from reference TRBV9 and TRBJ2-1, is DSGVTQTPKHLITATGQRVTLRCSPRSGDLSVYWYQQSLDQGLQFLIQYYNGEERAKGNILERFSAQQFPDLHSELNLSSLELGDSALYFCASGSGNEQFFGPGTRLTVL.

The sample holds many counts of this clonotype. V and J are TRBV9 and TRBJ2-7, with D perhaps TRBD2 (5 bases). The CDR3 covers 15 residues. Germline CDR1 is SGDLS and CDR2 is YYNGEE. V was trimmed by 0 bases and J by 2 bases, leaving 12 bases between them. CDR3 coding DNA: TGTGCCAGCAGCGTAGCGGCCGGGGATACCTACGAGCAGTACTTC. Translation gives CASSVAAGDTYEQYF.

This clonotype was counted ten times or more. Here the CDR3 DNA reads TGTGCCAGCATCTTGGAGGCGGTTGCTAATGAAAAACTGTTTTTT. Translation: CASILEAVANEKLFF. The V gene is TRBV2, the J gene TRBJ1-4; D call uncertain. The CDR3 is 15 amino acids. The germline V and J ends were trimmed by 7 bases and 3 bases, with 15 bases remaining between them. The germline V gene encodes CDR1 SNHLY and CDR2 FYNNEI.

This clonotype was observed at least ten times. The V call is TRBV12-3 or TRBV12-4, the J call TRBJ1-6; TRBD1 agrees at 9 bases. V lost 7 bases, J lost 3 bases, and 4 bases stayed unmatched. The CDR3 consists of 15 residues. The CDR3 loop is CASTVGQGYNSPLHF. CDR3 bases: TGTGCCAGCACTGTGGGACAGGGCTATAATTCACCCCTCCACTTT.